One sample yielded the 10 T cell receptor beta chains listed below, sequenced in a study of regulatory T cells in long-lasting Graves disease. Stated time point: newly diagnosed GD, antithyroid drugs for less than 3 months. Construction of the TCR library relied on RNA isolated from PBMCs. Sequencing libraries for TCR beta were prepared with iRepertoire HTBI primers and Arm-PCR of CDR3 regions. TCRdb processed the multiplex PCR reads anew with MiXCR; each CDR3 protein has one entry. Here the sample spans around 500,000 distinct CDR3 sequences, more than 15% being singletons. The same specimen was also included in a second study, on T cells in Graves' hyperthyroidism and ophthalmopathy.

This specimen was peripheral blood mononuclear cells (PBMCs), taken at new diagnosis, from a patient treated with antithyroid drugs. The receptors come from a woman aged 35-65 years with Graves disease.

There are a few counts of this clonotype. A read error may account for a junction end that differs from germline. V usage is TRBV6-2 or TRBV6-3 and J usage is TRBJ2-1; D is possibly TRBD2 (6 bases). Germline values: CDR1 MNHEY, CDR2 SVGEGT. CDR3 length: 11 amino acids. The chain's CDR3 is CASSSRDLATF. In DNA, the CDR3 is TGTGCCAGCAGTTCCCGGGACTTAGCAACCTTC.

The CDR3 nucleotides are TGTGCCGCGGGGACCACCGTTTTGGGGGAGCTGTTTTTT. Translating gives CAAGTTVLGELFF. This chain links TRBV7-8 with TRBJ2-2; a possible D gene is TRBD2 (6 bases). Between the trimmed V and J ends, which lost 11 bases and 8 bases, there was a span of 18 bases. Germline loops: CDR1 SGHVS, CDR2 FQNEAQ. The CDR3 covers 13 residues.

The CDR3 nucleotides are TGTGCCAGCTCACCACCGGGGCGGTTAGAGACTGAAGCTTTCTTT. Amino acid sequence: CASSPPGRLETEAFF. The genes are TRBV18 and TRBJ1-1; tentative D call: TRBD1 (5 bases). CDR3 size: 15 residues. Germline V gene sequence: CDR1 KGHSH, CDR2 LQKENI. The V end lost 0 bases, the J end lost 5 bases, and 13 bases lay between the germline ends.

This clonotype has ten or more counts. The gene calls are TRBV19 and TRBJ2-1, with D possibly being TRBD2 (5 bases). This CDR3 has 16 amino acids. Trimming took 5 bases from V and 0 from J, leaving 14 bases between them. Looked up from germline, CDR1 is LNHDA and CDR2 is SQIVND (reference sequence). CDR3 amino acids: CASSPRGQSSYNEQFF. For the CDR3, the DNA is TGTGCCAGTAGTCCCAGAGGGCAGAGCTCCTACAATGAGCAGTTCTTC.

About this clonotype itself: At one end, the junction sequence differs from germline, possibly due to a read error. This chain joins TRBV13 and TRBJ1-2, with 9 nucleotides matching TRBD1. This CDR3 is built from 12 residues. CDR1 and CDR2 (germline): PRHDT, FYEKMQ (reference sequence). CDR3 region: CASSPGTGPEDF. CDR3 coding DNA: TGTGCCAGCAGCCCGGGGACAGGGCCAGAAGACTTC. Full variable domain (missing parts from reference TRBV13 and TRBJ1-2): AAGVIQSPRHLIKEKRETATLKCYPIPRHDTVYWYQQGPGQDPQFLISFYEKMQSDKGSIPDRFSAQQFSDYHSELNMSSLELGDSALYFCASSPGTGPEDFGSGTRLTVV.

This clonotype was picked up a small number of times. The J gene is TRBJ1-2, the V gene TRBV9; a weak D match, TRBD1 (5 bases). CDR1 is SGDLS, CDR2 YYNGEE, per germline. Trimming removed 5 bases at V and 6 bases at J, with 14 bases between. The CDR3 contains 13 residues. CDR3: CASSFFPRDGYTF. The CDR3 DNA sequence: TGTGCCAGCAGTTTTTTTCCCAGGGATGGCTACACCTTC.

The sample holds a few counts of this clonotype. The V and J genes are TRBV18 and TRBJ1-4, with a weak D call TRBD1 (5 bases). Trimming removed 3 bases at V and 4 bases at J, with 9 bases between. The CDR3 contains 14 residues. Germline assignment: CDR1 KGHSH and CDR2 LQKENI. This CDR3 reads CASSPEGINEKLFF. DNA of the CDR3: TGTGCCAGCTCACCCGAGGGGATTAATGAAAAACTGTTTTTT.

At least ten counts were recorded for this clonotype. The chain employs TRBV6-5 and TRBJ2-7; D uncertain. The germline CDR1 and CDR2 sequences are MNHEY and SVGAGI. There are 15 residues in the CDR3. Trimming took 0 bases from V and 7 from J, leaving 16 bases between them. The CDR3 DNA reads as TGTGCCAGCAGTTACTCGCTCTCCACGCTTGGGGAGCAGTACTTC. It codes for CASSYSLSTLGEQYF.

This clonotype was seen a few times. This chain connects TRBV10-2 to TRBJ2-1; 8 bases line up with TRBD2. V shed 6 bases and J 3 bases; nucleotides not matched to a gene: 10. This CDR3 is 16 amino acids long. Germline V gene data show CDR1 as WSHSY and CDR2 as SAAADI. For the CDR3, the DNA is TGCGCCAGCAGCCCAAGAGCGGGGGAAAACTACAATGAGCAGTTCTTC. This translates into CASSPRAGENYNEQFF.

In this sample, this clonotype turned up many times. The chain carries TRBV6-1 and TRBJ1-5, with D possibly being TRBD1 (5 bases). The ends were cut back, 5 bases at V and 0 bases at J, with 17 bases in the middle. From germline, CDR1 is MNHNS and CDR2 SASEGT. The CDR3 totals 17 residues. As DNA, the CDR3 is TGTGCCAGCAGTCCACCACAGGCGTCCTATAGCAATCAGCCCCAGCATTTT. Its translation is CASSPPQASYSNQPQHF.